Each of the 19 T cell receptor beta chains below was sequenced from the same sample in a study of cytomegalovirus exposure and HLA in healthy donors (dated by TCRdb to about 2017). Library creation used the immunoSEQ multiplex PCR assay. A mixture of 60 forward primers for TCR Vbeta segments and 13 reverse primers for TCR Jbeta segments was used in the multiplex PCR. TCRdb limited this immuneACCESS table to in-frame rearrangements with V and J called. A share of clones is missing; checked studies link under half to unresolved V genes, and the rest is unexplained. This sample lists 150,000 to 250,000 clones; about 80% were detected once. Of the sample, about 4.6% falls within the top ten clones. The sample taken for sequencing was PBMCs. These receptors were obtained from a woman aged 30 to 39 in good health and CMV-seropositive.

The chain couples TRBV7-9 to TRBJ1-2, with TRBD1 matching 7 bases. This CDR3 spans 13 amino acids. J was trimmed by 3 bases and V by 3 bases; bases with no gene match: 1. Germline assignment: CDR1 SEHNR and CDR2 FQNEAQ (reference sequence). DNA for the CDR3: TGTGCCAGCAGCTTTGACAGGGACTATGGCTACACCTTC. It is translated as CASSFDRDYGYTF. The full variable domain, with the rest looked up from reference TRBV7-9 and TRBJ1-2, is DTGVSQNPRHKITKRGQNVTFRCDPISEHNRLYWYRQTLGQGPEFLTYFQNEAQLEKSRLLSDRFSAERPKGSFSTLEIQRTEQGDSAMYLCASSFDRDYGYTFGSGTRLTVV.

The chain links TRBV10-3 to TRBJ1-1, with D possibly TRBD1 on 6 matching bases. The CDR3 has 13 amino acids. V shed 8 bases and J shed 3 bases, with 13 bases lying between them. CDR1 is ENHRY and CDR2 is SYGVKD in the germline V gene. Written as DNA, the CDR3 is TGTGCCATCGTTCGGGACACCCACACTGAAGCTTTCTTT. Encoded protein: CAIVRDTHTEAFF.

The V and J genes are TRBV5-1 and TRBJ1-1; maybe TRBD1 (5 bases). CDR1 and CDR2 from the germline V gene are SGHRS and YFSETQ. The V and J ends lost 2 bases and 0 bases respectively, with 8 bases between them. CDR3 length: 14 residues. CDR3 amino acids: CASSLGGVNTEAFF. The CDR3, as DNA: TGCGCCAGCAGCTTAGGAGGGGTGAACACTGAAGCTTTCTTT. Filled out from reference TRBV5-1 and TRBJ1-1, the complete variable domain reads KAGVTQTPRYLIKTRGQQVTLSCSPISGHRSVSWYQQTPGQGLQFLFEYFSETQRNKGNFPGRFSGRQFSNSRSEMNVSTLELGDSALYLCASSLGGVNTEAFFGQGTRLTVV.

The V call is TRBV4-1, the J call TRBJ1-2; 7 nucleotides align to TRBD1. In germline, CDR1 is MGHRA, CDR2 YSYEKL. The junction had 6 bases not matched to a gene; V was cut back by 1 base and J by 4 bases. CDR3 length: 15 residues. In DNA form, the CDR3 reads TGCGCCAGCAGCCAAGTAGGGGACAGCCCCTATGGCTACACCTTC. Translating it yields CASSQVGDSPYGYTF.

The rearrangement joins TRBV5-1 to TRBJ2-7; TRBD1 matches 9 bases. Germline V gene lookup returns CDR1 SGHRS and CDR2 YFSETQ. The ends lost 4 bases at V and 3 bases at J; junction bases unmatched: 11. This CDR3 has 16 residues. CDR3 protein: CASSLYGTGSVYEQYF. The CDR3 DNA sequence: TGCGCCAGCAGCCTATACGGGACAGGGAGTGTCTACGAGCAGTACTTC. The full variable domain, its missing parts supplied by reference TRBV5-1 and TRBJ2-7, is KAGVTQTPRYLIKTRGQQVTLSCSPISGHRSVSWYQQTPGQGLQFLFEYFSETQRNKGNFPGRFSGRQFSNSRSEMNVSTLELGDSALYLCASSLYGTGSVYEQYFGPGTRLTVT.

This chain uses TRBV6-5 with TRBJ2-3, with 7 bases matching TRBD2. V lost 2 bases to trimming and J lost 1 base; unmatched junction nucleotides: 3. The length of the CDR3 is 15 residues. The germline V gene encodes CDR1 MNHEY and CDR2 SVGAGI. In DNA form, the CDR3 reads TGTGCCAGCAGTTACATGGCGGGGGGCACAGATACGCAGTATTTT. Its protein product is CASSYMAGGTDTQYF.

The rearrangement uses TRBV6-6 and TRBJ1-4; D is uncertain. The germline CDR1 and CDR2 sequences are MNHNY and SVGAGI (reference sequence). CDR3 length: 16 amino acids. V was cut by 2 bases and J by 7 bases, with 17 bases left in between. CDR3 in DNA: TGTGCCAGCAGTTACGCCCGGACTGCGCTTGGTGAAAAACTGTTTTTT. Translation: CASSYARTALGEKLFF.

This chain connects TRBV6-5 to TRBJ2-1; TRBD2 is a possible D gene (5 bases). Looked up from germline, CDR1 is MNHEY and CDR2 is SVGAGI. There are 14 residues in the CDR3. Trimming took off 6 bases at V and 10 bases at J, with 19 bases between the two ends. This CDR3 is CASRVYGLAFEQFF. CDR3 bases: TGTGCCAGCAGGGTTTATGGGCTAGCTTTCGAGCAGTTCTTC.

This chain joins TRBV11-2 and TRBJ2-3; D not resolved. The V gene's germline CDR1 is SGHAT and CDR2 FQNNGV. This CDR3 comprises 11 residues. The germline V and J ends were trimmed by 3 bases and 6 bases, with 4 bases remaining between them. This chain's CDR3 is CASSFEDTQYF. CDR3 DNA: TGTGCCAGCAGCTTCGAGGATACGCAGTATTTT.

The CDR3 nucleotides are TGCGCCAGCAGACAACAGACAGGCTCTAATTCACCCCTCCACTTT. Protein product: CASRQQTGSNSPLHF. The chain combines TRBV4-3 with TRBJ1-6; D might be TRBD1 (6 bases). Germline CDR1 reads LGHNA; CDR2 reads YSLEER. V was pared by 6 bases and J by 6 bases, with 15 bases between. The CDR3 totals 15 residues.

The chain combines TRBV6-5 with TRBJ2-5, with D possibly being TRBD2 (5 bases). CDR3 size: 14 residues. Looked up from germline, CDR1 is MNHEY and CDR2 is SVGAGI. V dropped 7 bases and J dropped 0 bases, with 12 bases sitting between them. DNA for the CDR3: TGTGCCAGCACCATGACGGGAAACCAAGAGACCCAGTACTTC. It encodes CASTMTGNQETQYF.

J is TRBJ2-5 and V is TRBV5-6, with D maybe TRBD2 (6 bases). V lost 7 bases and J 1 base, leaving 8 bases between the germline ends. CDR1 and CDR2 from the germline V gene are SGHDT and YYEEEE. The CDR3 is 12 amino acids. The CDR3 region is CASRDSQETQYF. Here the CDR3 DNA reads TGTGCCAGCCGGGACTCCCAAGAGACCCAGTACTTC.

The rearrangement joins TRBV7-8 to TRBJ2-5; 13 nucleotides line up with TRBD2. V shed 1 base and J 5 bases; nucleotides not matched to a gene: 13. The length of the CDR3 is 19 residues. Germline CDR1 reads SGHVS; CDR2 reads FQNEAQ. CDR3: CASSLGLAGGVGVGETQYF. The CDR3 DNA reads as TGTGCCAGCAGCTTAGGACTAGCGGGGGGAGTTGGAGTAGGGGAGACCCAGTACTTC.

The chain has TRBV4-3 and TRBJ1-2; D possibly corresponds to TRBD1 (5 bases). Germline V gene lookup returns CDR1 LGHNA and CDR2 YSLEER. The CDR3 is 15 residues long. Trimming took off 5 bases at V and 0 bases at J, with 13 bases between the two ends. The CDR3 DNA follows: TGCGCCAGCAGCTCTGACGGGGGGGCTAACTATGGCTACACCTTC. Protein sequence: CASSSDGGANYGYTF.

The gene calls are TRBV21-1 and TRBJ2-7; the table names TRBD1, a call not compared with the DNA. TRBV21-1 counts as a pseudogene. The CDR3 spans 15 residues. The CDR3 DNA follows: TGTGCCAGCAGCAAAAAGGTTTCAGGGCGAACAAAGCAGTACTTC. It translates to CASSKKVSGRTKQYF.

Comments on this clone: An end of the junction does not agree with germline; a read error may underlie this. The gene calls are TRBV5-6 and TRBJ1-1, with 9 bases aligning to TRBD1. CDR1 and CDR2 from the germline V gene are SGHDT and YYEEEE. This CDR3 spans 13 amino acids. The CDR3 here is CASGLQGAYEAFF. The DNA of the CDR3 is TGTGCCAGCGGCTTACAGGGGGCGTATGAAGCTTTCTTT.

J is TRBJ2-3 and V is TRBV27; a possible D gene is TRBD1 (6 bases). Trimming took off 8 bases at V and 0 bases at J, with 15 bases between the two ends. Germline CDR1 and CDR2: MNHEY and SMNVEV (reference sequence). The CDR3 has 15 residues. CDR3 region: CASCGQGRSTDTQYF. The CDR3 nucleotides read TGTGCCAGCTGCGGGCAGGGGCGTAGCACAGATACGCAGTATTTT.

Regarding this clone: Other DNA sequences from this sample encode an identical CDR3 as well. V usage is TRBV9 and J usage is TRBJ2-5; 9 nucleotides align to TRBD2. The CDR3 length is 15 residues. The V gene end was trimmed by 0 bases and the J gene end by 5 bases; junction bases not matched to a gene: 5. Germline V CDR1 and CDR2: SGDLS, YYNGEE. In DNA form, the CDR3 reads TGTGCCAGCAGCGTAGTGGCGGGGGGGCAGGAGACCCAGTACTTC. Its translation is CASSVVAGGQETQYF.

CDR3 nucleotide sequence: TGTGCCAGCAGCTCATCCCGAACAGGGGCTAACTATGGCTACACCTTC. This sequence encodes CASSSSRTGANYGYTF. V is TRBV7-8 and J is TRBJ1-2, with 7 bases matching TRBD1. This CDR3 region has 16 residues. The trim removed 4 bases at V and 0 bases at J, leaving 8 bases unmatched. Germline CDR1 reads SGHVS; CDR2 reads FQNEAQ.